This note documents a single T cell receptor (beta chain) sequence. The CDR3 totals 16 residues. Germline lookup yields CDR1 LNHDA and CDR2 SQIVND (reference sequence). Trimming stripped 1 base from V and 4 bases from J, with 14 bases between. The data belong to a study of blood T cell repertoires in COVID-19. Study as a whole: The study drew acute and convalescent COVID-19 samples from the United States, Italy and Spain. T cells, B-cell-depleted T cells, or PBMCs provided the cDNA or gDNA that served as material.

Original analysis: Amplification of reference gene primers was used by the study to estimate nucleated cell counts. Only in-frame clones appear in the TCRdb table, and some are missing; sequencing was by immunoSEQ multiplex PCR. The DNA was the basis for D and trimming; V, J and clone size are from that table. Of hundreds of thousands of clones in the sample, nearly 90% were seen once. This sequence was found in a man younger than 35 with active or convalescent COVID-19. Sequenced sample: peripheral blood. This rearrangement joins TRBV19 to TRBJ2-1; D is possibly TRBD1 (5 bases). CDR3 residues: CASSIVGQGWYNEQFF. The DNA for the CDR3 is TGTGCCAGTAGTATAGTAGGGCAGGGCTGGTACAATGAGCAGTTCTTC. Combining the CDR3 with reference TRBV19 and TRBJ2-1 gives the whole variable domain DGGITQSPKYLFRKEGQNVTLSCEQNLNHDAMYWYRQDPGQGLRLIYYSQIVNDFQKGDIAEGYSVSREKKESFPLTVTSAQKNPTAFYLCASSIVGQGWYNEQFFGPGTRLTVL.